The 4 T cell receptor beta chains below come from one sample, sequenced in a study of tumour-infiltrating T cells in Burkitt lymphoma. Profiled with immunoSEQ multiplex PCR; TCRdb holds only in-frame clones, not every one. The table lists roughly 1,700 clones, approximately 75% of them singletons, with approximately 39% in the top ten. The sequenced sample was tumor tissue. Every receptor here comes from a human donor with diffuse large B-cell lymphoma.

The gene calls are TRBV7-8 and TRBJ2-2, with D perhaps matching TRBD1 (6 bases). The germline gives CDR1 SGHVS, CDR2 FQNEAQ. Trimming stripped 2 bases from V and 6 bases from J, with 16 bases between. The length of the CDR3 is 16 residues. In DNA, the CDR3 is TGTGCCAGCAGCTTAAATCCCAGGGCAGGGGCCGGGGAGCTGTTTTTT. It yields the protein CASSLNPRAGAGELFF.

The gene calls are TRBV10-3 and TRBJ2-7; tentative D call: TRBD1 (5 bases). CDR3 size: 16 residues. Trimming removed 5 bases at V and 4 bases at J, with 21 bases between. Germline V gene sequence: CDR1 ENHRY, CDR2 SYGVKD. In DNA form, the CDR3 reads TGTGCCATCAGTAACCTTGATACAGGACCAGTTTACGAGCAGTACTTC. Translated: CAISNLDTGPVYEQYF.

V usage is TRBV7-8 and J usage is TRBJ1-2; the match to TRBD1 covers 9 bases. V shed 4 bases and J 1 base; nucleotides not matched to a gene: 4. The CDR3 is made up of 15 amino acids. Germline lookup yields CDR1 SGHVS and CDR2 FQNEAQ. CDR3 sequence reads: CASSYGTGSNYGYTF. Here the CDR3 DNA reads TGTGCCAGCAGCTACGGGACAGGGAGTAACTATGGCTACACCTTC. The full variable domain, in which reference TRBV7-8 and TRBJ1-2 provide the parts outside the CDR3, is GAGVSQSPRYKVAKRGQDVALRCDPISGHVSLFWYQQALGQGPEFLTYFQNEAQLDKSGLPSDRFFAERPEGSVSTLKIQRTQQEDSAVYLCASSYGTGSNYGYTFGSGTRLTVV.

V gene TRBV2 combines with J gene TRBJ2-7; 10 positions agree with TRBD1. Germline lookup yields CDR1 SNHLY and CDR2 FYNNEI. CDR3 length: 14 amino acids. The V segment lost 7 bases and the J segment 3 bases; nucleotides outside the gene matches: 6. CDR3 sequence (DNA): TGTGCCAGCAAGCCGGGACAGGGGCTCTACGAGCAGTACTTC. This sequence encodes CASKPGQGLYEQYF. The full variable domain, completed using reference TRBV2 and TRBJ2-7, is EPEVTQTPSHQVTQMGQEVILRCVPISNHLYFYWYRQILGQKVEFLVSFYNNEISEKSEIFDDQFSVERPDGSNFTLKIRSTKLEDSAMYFCASKPGQGLYEQYFGPGTRLTVT.